This entry describes one TCR beta chain. These data come from a study of control samples from healthy donors and cancer patients. TCRdb keeps only in-frame clones here, not all; method: immunoSEQ multiplex PCR. This sample has approximately 90,000 clones, with around 85% found just once. Trimming stripped 1 base from V and 5 bases from J, with 5 bases between. CDR1 is LGHNT and CDR2 is FRNRAP in the germline V gene. This CDR3 has 12 residues. Sequencing was performed on PBMCs. The sequence was collected from a man in his 70s with lung cancer. The V and J genes are TRBV12-5 and TRBJ1-2; the D is unclear. The CDR3 is CASGLEYYGYTF. DNA for the CDR3: TGTGCTAGTGGTTTGGAGTATTATGGCTACACCTTC.